The 17 T cell receptor beta chains below all came from one sample that was sequenced in a study of shared clonotypes between healthy human individuals (dated by TCRdb to the early 2020s). The receptor library was made with the immunoSEQ multiplex PCR assay. In TCRdb, the immuneACCESS table is reduced to in-frame sequences with V and J assigned. These tables do not hold every clone; where another copy was compared, an unresolved V gene accounts for under half, and the others remain unexplained. This sample gives millions of clones in total; around nine tenths of them show up just once. Around 0.14% of the sample belongs to the ten largest clones. The specimen was naive CD4+ T cells sorted from blood. This specimen's cell subset or site label, interpreted: CD45RA+ positively selected. These receptors originate from a man between 18 and 35 years old in good health.

This sequence joins TRBV9 and TRBJ1-5, with D perhaps matching TRBD1 (6 bases). The CDR3 is 18 residues long. Germline assignment: CDR1 SGDLS and CDR2 YYNGEE. Trimming shortened V by 0 bases and J by 0 bases, and 16 bases separated the two germline ends. The CDR3, as DNA: TGTGCCAGCAGCGTAGAGGACAGAGGGGTTTATAGCAATCAGCCCCAGCATTTT. Amino acid sequence: CASSVEDRGVYSNQPQHF.

V and J are TRBV4-1 and TRBJ2-5; 11 positions agree with TRBD2. This CDR3 is built from 15 residues. The junction had 3 bases not matched to a gene; V was cut back by 0 bases and J by 6 bases. CDR1 is MGHRA and CDR2 is YSYEKL in the germline V gene. Here the CDR3 DNA reads TGCGCCAGCAGCCAAGAGGGACTAGCGGTTCAGACCCAGTACTTC. Translation: CASSQEGLAVQTQYF.

The genes are TRBV2 and TRBJ2-5, with 10 bases that match TRBD2. This CDR3 has 15 residues. After removal of 2 bases from V and 4 bases from J, the junction contained 4 bases not matched to a gene. Germline CDR1 reads SNHLY; CDR2 reads FYNNEI. CDR3 sequence reads: CASSEHASGRETQYF. In DNA, the CDR3 is TGTGCCAGCAGTGAACATGCTAGCGGGAGAGAGACCCAGTACTTC.

The chain carries TRBV21-1 and TRBJ2-7. TRBV21-1 is listed as a pseudogene. The CDR3 runs 15 residues. The CDR3 region has the DNA TGTGCCAGCTTCCTTAACTCGGGGCTGTTCTACGAGCAGTACTTC. Its protein is CASFLNSGLFYEQYF.

The chain employs TRBV5-1 and TRBJ2-5; 8 bases fit TRBD1. The CDR3 loop spans 16 amino acids. Trimming took 0 bases from V and 5 from J; bases not matched to a gene: 9. CDR1 SGHRS and CDR2 YFSETQ come from the germline V gene. The CDR3 loop reads CASSLGGQGGFETQYF. CDR3 in DNA: TGCGCCAGCAGCTTGGGAGGACAGGGAGGATTTGAGACCCAGTACTTC.

Remarks on this clone: Other DNA sequences within the sample encode an identical CDR3. The rearrangement joins TRBV11-2 to TRBJ1-4, with 10 bases identical to TRBD1. From germline, CDR1 is SGHAT and CDR2 FQNNGV. The CDR3 covers 15 residues. Trimming removed 3 bases from V and 4 bases from J; junction bases left unmatched: 2. CDR3 region: CASSLGDRGNEKLFF. The DNA for the CDR3 is TGTGCCAGCAGCTTGGGGGACAGGGGTAATGAAAAACTGTTTTTT. Complete variable domain (other parts from reference TRBV11-2 and TRBJ1-4): EAGVAQSPRYKIIEKRQSVAFWCNPISGHATLYWYQQILGQGPKLLIQFQNNGVVDDSQLPKDRFSAERLKGVDSTLKIQPAKLEDSAVYLCASSLGDRGNEKLFFGSGTQLSVL.

J is TRBJ1-3 and V is TRBV5-1; possible D gene TRBD1, 6 bases. CDR1 is SGHRS and CDR2 is YFSETQ in the germline V gene. The length of the CDR3 is 16 residues. The V end was cut by 4 bases, the J end by 5 bases, with 19 bases between. CDR3 region: CASSPQVTGLRNTIYF. The CDR3 coding sequence is TGCGCCAGCAGCCCACAGGTGACAGGCTTAAGAAACACCATATATTTT.

The rearrangement uses TRBV6-6 and TRBJ2-5; no clear D. The V end was cut by 1 base, the J end by 2 bases, with 11 bases between. Germline V gene sequence: CDR1 MNHNY, CDR2 SVGAGI (reference sequence). The CDR3 is 15 residues long. The CDR3 spells CASSYFEASQETQYF. The CDR3 nucleotides read TGTGCCAGCAGTTACTTCGAGGCATCTCAAGAGACCCAGTACTTC.

The chain has TRBV27 and TRBJ2-3; TRBD2 agrees at 16 bases. The V gene's germline CDR1 is MNHEY and CDR2 SMNVEV (reference sequence). The CDR3 covers 21 residues. The ends lost 8 bases at V and 6 bases at J; junction bases unmatched: 23. The CDR3 bases are TGTGCCAGCCTCCCGTTCCCCCCCTCGGGACTAGCGGGGGGGAGGAGGGATACGCAGTATTTT. Translation gives CASLPFPPSGLAGGRRDTQYF.

V usage is TRBV19 and J usage is TRBJ2-7, with D maybe TRBD1 (6 bases). Trimming took 8 bases from V and 0 from J, leaving 14 bases between them. The CDR3 is made up of 14 amino acids. CDR1 and CDR2 from the germline V gene are LNHDA and SQIVND (reference sequence). The CDR3 region is CASANRASSYEQYF. The CDR3 DNA sequence: TGTGCCAGTGCGAACAGGGCATCCTCCTACGAGCAGTACTTC.

The V and J genes are TRBV6-5 and TRBJ1-6, with no clear D. V was trimmed by 4 bases and J by 5 bases, leaving 9 bases between them. Germline loops: CDR1 MNHEY, CDR2 SVGAGI. CDR3 length: 14 residues. The CDR3 nucleotides read TGTGCCAGCAGTTCGGAGCCGAATAATTCACCCCTCCACTTT. Translating it yields CASSSEPNNSPLHF.

This clone was detected once. The chain links TRBV7-2 to TRBJ2-5, with 9 bases identical to TRBD2. The CDR3 sequence is 16 residues long. Trimming at V came to 1 base and at J to 5 bases, leaving 8 bases not matched to a gene. Germline V gene data show CDR1 as SGHTA and CDR2 as FQGNSA. CDR3 protein: CASSLVAGVISETQYF. The CDR3 DNA follows: TGTGCCAGCAGCTTAGTAGCGGGAGTTATCTCGGAGACCCAGTACTTC.

This clone showed up just a few times. This chain connects TRBV2 to TRBJ1-5; 9 bases agree with TRBD1. Trimming took 6 bases from V and 5 from J; bases not matched to a gene: 5. Germline V lookup: CDR1 SNHLY, CDR2 FYNNEI. This CDR3 has 14 amino acids. DNA of the CDR3: TGTGCCAGCAGGCGCACAGGGGGCGATCAGCCCCAGCATTTT. It yields the protein CASRRTGGDQPQHF.

This clone has a single count. Additional DNA sequences in this sample encode the identical CDR3. This sequence joins TRBV19 and TRBJ2-7; D is undetermined. This CDR3 spans 15 amino acids. CDR1 and CDR2 (germline): LNHDA, SQIVND (reference sequence). V lost 3 bases, J lost 0 bases, and 12 bases lay in between. CDR3: CASSIGLLSSYEQYF. In nucleotides, the CDR3 is TGTGCCAGTAGTATTGGCCTCCTGAGCTCCTACGAGCAGTACTTC.

V usage is TRBV4-1 and J usage is TRBJ2-3; TRBD1 might be the D (6 bases). This CDR3 contains 15 residues. Trimming removed 3 bases at V and 0 bases at J, with 10 bases between. Germline assignment: CDR1 MGHRA and CDR2 YSYEKL. The CDR3 nucleotides read TGCGCCAGCAGCCACACAGGGCCTAGCACAGATACGCAGTATTTT. Amino acids: CASSHTGPSTDTQYF.

As regards this clone: The same CDR3 arises from other DNA sequences in this sample as well. The rearrangement uses TRBV9 and TRBJ2-5, with TRBD2 as a possible D gene (6 bases). The germline V gene has CDR1 SGDLS and CDR2 YYNGEE. The V end lost 0 bases, the J end lost 4 bases, and 13 bases lay between the germline ends. The CDR3 is 15 amino acids. CDR3 bases: TGTGCCAGCAGCGTAGGTGTCGGGGGTGGAGAGACCCAGTACTTC. Amino acid sequence: CASSVGVGGGETQYF.

This rearrangement joins TRBV25-1 to TRBJ2-5; D may correspond to TRBD1 or TRBD2 (7 bases each). This CDR3 is built from 15 residues. V lost 7 bases and J 2 bases, leaving 17 bases between the germline ends. Looked up from germline, CDR1 is MGHDK and CDR2 is SYGVNS. Here the CDR3 DNA reads TGTGCCAGCACAGCGGGACAGTGGTATCAAGAGACCCAGTACTTC. Residues: CASTAGQWYQETQYF.